The rows below give T cell receptor beta chains drawn from one sample of a study of Ad26.COV2.S vaccination and SARS-CoV-2 variants. Produced via immunoSEQ multiplex PCR; TCRdb's table is partial and in-frame only. The table records 350,000 to 450,000 clones, approximately 81% of them present only once. Here the sequenced sample was peripheral blood, taken in a trial of Ad26.COV2.S vaccine versus placebo. Every receptor here comes from a person between 18 and 65 years old who received the Ad26.COV2.S COVID-19 vaccine or a placebo. Each CDR3 is given with its conserved first and last residue. Each record gives: D gene, V gene, J gene, clone size, CDR3 DNA, CDR3 protein. D genes are given only for firm matches. A clone size is listed for some rows: how often the clone was seen (once, few, many), or a class if it is expanded.

D gene: NA; V gene: TRBV5-5; J gene: TRBJ1-1; clone size: NA; CDR3 DNA: TGTGCCAGCAGCACTCGACCCAGGGCGAACACTGAAGCTTTCTTT; CDR3 protein: CASSTRPRANTEAFF
D gene: NA; V gene: TRBV10-1; J gene: TRBJ1-3; clone size: NA; CDR3 DNA: TGCGCCAGCAAGGCAGGAGCTGGAAACACCATATATTTT; CDR3 protein: CASKAGAGNTIYF
D gene: TRBD1; V gene: TRBV7-9; J gene: TRBJ1-6; clone size: few; CDR3 DNA: TGTGCCAGCAGCTTCGGGACAGCAGATAATTCACCCCTCCACTTT; CDR3 protein: CASSFGTADNSPLHF
D gene: NA; V gene: TRBV24-1; J gene: TRBJ2-3; clone size: NA; CDR3 DNA: TGTGCCACCAGTGCCCCCGCGGGCAGGGAGGCTAGCACAGATACGCAGTATTTT; CDR3 protein: CATSAPAGREASTDTQYF
D gene: NA; V gene: TRBV4-1; J gene: TRBJ1-6; clone size: NA; CDR3 DNA: TGCGCCAGCAGCCAAGTCTTTACAGGGCTACCCCTCCACTTT; CDR3 protein: CASSQVFTGLPLHF
D gene: TRBD2; V gene: TRBV5-4; J gene: TRBJ2-7; clone size: once; CDR3 DNA: TGTGCCAGCAGCCTAGGGACTAGTGACGAGCAGTACTTC; CDR3 protein: CASSLGTSDEQYF
D gene: TRBD2; V gene: TRBV19; J gene: TRBJ2-5; clone size: NA; CDR3 DNA: TGTGCCAGTAGTCCGCAATTCGGGACTAGCGGGAGGGGAGAGACCCAGTACTTC; CDR3 protein: CASSPQFGTSGRGETQYF
D gene: NA; V gene: TRBV7-2; J gene: TRBJ2-3; clone size: NA; CDR3 DNA: TGTGCCAGCAGCTTTGGTGGGAGGCCCACAGATACGCAGTATTTT; CDR3 protein: CASSFGGRPTDTQYF
D gene: NA; V gene: TRBV15; J gene: TRBJ2-7; clone size: NA; CDR3 DNA: TGTGCCACCAGCAGATCTGTGGGCGGGAACGAGCAGTACTTC; CDR3 protein: CATSRSVGGNEQYF
D gene: NA; V gene: TRBV15; J gene: TRBJ2-1; clone size: few; CDR3 DNA: TGTGCCACCAGCAGAGACCGACCTAGGGAAGGCTCCTACAATGAGCAGTTCTTC; CDR3 protein: CATSRDRPREGSYNEQFF
D gene: NA; V gene: TRBV7-2; J gene: TRBJ1-2; clone size: few; CDR3 DNA: TGTGCCAGCAGCTGGGCCATGGGGGGGGCGGAGGGCTACACCTTC; CDR3 protein: CASSWAMGGAEGYTF
D gene: TRBD1; V gene: TRBV3-1/TRBV3-2; J gene: TRBJ1-6; clone size: NA; CDR3 DNA: TGTGCCAGCAGCCCCGGACAGGGGGCGATTAATTCACCCCTCCACTTT; CDR3 protein: CASSPGQGAINSPLHF
D gene: NA; V gene: TRBV30; J gene: TRBJ1-4; clone size: NA; CDR3 DNA: TGTGCCTGGAGTGTCGGTACCAGCAATGAAAAACTGTTTTTT; CDR3 protein: CAWSVGTSNEKLFF
D gene: NA; V gene: TRBV19; J gene: TRBJ1-3; clone size: few; CDR3 DNA: TGTGCCAGCACCGGGGGGGTCGGAAACACCATATATTTT; CDR3 protein: CASTGGVGNTIYF
D gene: NA; V gene: TRBV29-1; J gene: TRBJ1-2; clone size: NA; CDR3 DNA: TGCAGCGTTGACTTACATAACTATGGCTACACCTTC; CDR3 protein: CSVDLHNYGYTF
D gene: NA; V gene: TRBV27; J gene: TRBJ2-7; clone size: NA; CDR3 DNA: TGTGCCAGCAGTCCCCAGGGAATTACCTACGAGCAGTACTTC; CDR3 protein: CASSPQGITYEQYF
D gene: NA; V gene: TRBV25-1; J gene: TRBJ1-2; clone size: NA; CDR3 DNA: TGTGCCAGCAGTGAGGACGGGAGAAGTGGCTACACCTTC; CDR3 protein: CASSEDGRSGYTF
D gene: TRBD1; V gene: TRBV7-8; J gene: TRBJ2-6; clone size: NA; CDR3 DNA: TGTGCCAGCAGCTTCCAGGGACAGGGACGTCCCGGCTCTGGGGCCAACGTCCTGACTTTC; CDR3 protein: CASSFQGQGRPGSGANVLTF
D gene: NA; V gene: TRBV4-3; J gene: TRBJ1-6; clone size: NA; CDR3 DNA: TGCGCCAGCAGCCAAGATAAGGGCATGAATTCACCCCTCCACTTT; CDR3 protein: CASSQDKGMNSPLHF
D gene: TRBD1; V gene: TRBV3-1/TRBV3-2; J gene: TRBJ1-2; clone size: NA; CDR3 DNA: TGTGCCAGCAGCGCCCGACAGGGGCGATATGGCTACACCTTC; CDR3 protein: CASSARQGRYGYTF
D gene: NA; V gene: TRBV29-1; J gene: TRBJ1-2; clone size: NA; CDR3 DNA: TGCAGCGTTGGGGGGTATGGCTACACCTTC; CDR3 protein: CSVGGYGYTF
D gene: NA; V gene: TRBV4-3; J gene: TRBJ2-5; clone size: NA; CDR3 DNA: TGCGCCAGCAGCCAACAAAGGGGCAGCCCTGGAGAGACCCAGTACTTC; CDR3 protein: CASSQQRGSPGETQYF
D gene: NA; V gene: TRBV12-3/TRBV12-4; J gene: TRBJ2-1; clone size: NA; CDR3 DNA: TGTGCCAGCAGTCCGGACAGCTACAATGAGCAGTTCTTC; CDR3 protein: CASSPDSYNEQFF
D gene: NA; V gene: TRBV4-1; J gene: TRBJ1-1; clone size: NA; CDR3 DNA: TGCGCCAGCAGCCAAGATCGACATCCTGAAGCTTTCTTT; CDR3 protein: CASSQDRHPEAFF
D gene: TRBD2; V gene: TRBV23-1; J gene: TRBJ2-1; clone size: NA; CDR3 DNA: TGCGCCAGCAGTCATCGGGGGGGGCTGAAGGAAATCAGCGGGAGAATCTACAATGAGCAGTTCTTC; CDR3 protein: CASSHRGGLKEISGRIYNEQFF
D gene: NA; V gene: TRBV7-2; J gene: TRBJ1-6; clone size: NA; CDR3 DNA: TGTGCCAGCAGCTTAGAGACAGTTGTATCTAATTCACCCCTCCACTTT; CDR3 protein: CASSLETVVSNSPLHF
D gene: TRBD2; V gene: TRBV7-2; J gene: TRBJ2-2; clone size: NA; CDR3 DNA: TGTGCCAGCAGCTTAGTCAGCGGGAGGAATCCCGGGGAGCTGTTTTTT; CDR3 protein: CASSLVSGRNPGELFF
D gene: NA; V gene: TRBV7-2; J gene: TRBJ2-3; clone size: NA; CDR3 DNA: TGTGCCAGCAGCTTATCTTGGACAGATACGCAGTATTTT; CDR3 protein: CASSLSWTDTQYF
D gene: TRBD2; V gene: TRBV11-2; J gene: TRBJ2-1; clone size: NA; CDR3 DNA: TGTGCCAGCAAGTCTCCGGGACTAGCGGACAATGAGCAGTTCTTC; CDR3 protein: CASKSPGLADNEQFF
D gene: NA; V gene: TRBV4-1; J gene: TRBJ2-3; clone size: NA; CDR3 DNA: TGCGCCAGCAGCCCTTGGATCAGCACAGATACGCAGTATTTT; CDR3 protein: CASSPWISTDTQYF
D gene: NA; V gene: TRBV5-4; J gene: TRBJ2-7; clone size: NA; CDR3 DNA: TGTGCCAGCAGCTTTCGGGGGAGTTACGAGCAGTACTTC; CDR3 protein: CASSFRGSYEQYF
D gene: NA; V gene: TRBV7-9; J gene: TRBJ1-4; clone size: NA; CDR3 DNA: TGTGCCAGCAGCTTAGAGGGTGAAAAACTGTTTTTT; CDR3 protein: CASSLEGEKLFF
D gene: NA; V gene: TRBV3-1/TRBV3-2; J gene: TRBJ2-6; clone size: NA; CDR3 DNA: TGTGCCAGCAGCAAACATCAGTCCACGGAATCTGGGGCCAACGTCCTGACTTTC; CDR3 protein: CASSKHQSTESGANVLTF
D gene: NA; V gene: TRBV28; J gene: TRBJ1-5; clone size: NA; CDR3 DNA: TGTGCCAGCAGTTTATACTCCCGAAGCAATCAGCCCCAGCATTTT; CDR3 protein: CASSLYSRSNQPQHF
D gene: TRBD2; V gene: TRBV10-1; J gene: TRBJ2-3; clone size: NA; CDR3 DNA: TGCGCCAGCAGCCGGACTAGCGGGAGGACAGATACGCAGTATTTT; CDR3 protein: CASSRTSGRTDTQYF
D gene: TRBD2; V gene: TRBV3-1/TRBV3-2; J gene: TRBJ2-7; clone size: few; CDR3 DNA: TGTGCCAGCAGCCAGGCCCCCGGGACTAAACCCTACGAGCAGTACTTC; CDR3 protein: CASSQAPGTKPYEQYF
D gene: NA; V gene: TRBV7-5; J gene: TRBJ2-7; clone size: NA; CDR3 DNA: TGTGTCAGAAGCTCCGGACAGGGAGGCTACGAGCAGTACTTC; CDR3 protein: CVRSSGQGGYEQYF
D gene: NA; V gene: TRBV2; J gene: TRBJ2-1; clone size: NA; CDR3 DNA: TGTGCCAGCAGTGAAGGGGCGGGACCTAGAATAGATGAGCAGTTCTTC; CDR3 protein: CASSEGAGPRIDEQFF
D gene: NA; V gene: TRBV10-2; J gene: TRBJ2-5; clone size: NA; CDR3 DNA: TGCGCCAGCAGCCCCCCGCCAGCCTACCAAGAGACCCAGTACTTC; CDR3 protein: CASSPPPAYQETQYF
D gene: TRBD2; V gene: TRBV15; J gene: TRBJ2-2; clone size: NA; CDR3 DNA: TGTGCCACCAGCAGAGTTAGCGGGGTTACCGGGGAGCTGTTTTTT; CDR3 protein: CATSRVSGVTGELFF
D gene: NA; V gene: TRBV12-3/TRBV12-4; J gene: TRBJ1-1; clone size: NA; CDR3 DNA: TGTGCCAGCGCAGCCCTAATGAACACTGAAGCTTTCTTT; CDR3 protein: CASAALMNTEAFF
D gene: TRBD1; V gene: TRBV5-4; J gene: TRBJ1-6; clone size: NA; CDR3 DNA: TGTGCCAGCAGTCCAGAGCCCGGGACAGGGGGGTCACCCCTCCACTTT; CDR3 protein: CASSPEPGTGGSPLHF
D gene: TRBD2; V gene: TRBV6-5; J gene: TRBJ2-7; clone size: NA; CDR3 DNA: TGTGCCAGCAGCCTCACGGGGGGGGCGCGGAACGAGCAGTACTTC; CDR3 protein: CASSLTGGARNEQYF
D gene: NA; V gene: TRBV2; J gene: TRBJ1-4; clone size: NA; CDR3 DNA: TGTGCCAGCGGAAGATACGCAACTAATGAAAAACTGTTTTTT; CDR3 protein: CASGRYATNEKLFF
D gene: TRBD2; V gene: TRBV5-4; J gene: TRBJ2-1; clone size: NA; CDR3 DNA: TGTGCCAGCAGTCCAATCAGCGGGGGGGCGGGTGATGAGCAGTTCTTC; CDR3 protein: CASSPISGGAGDEQFF
D gene: NA; V gene: TRBV19; J gene: TRBJ2-1; clone size: once; CDR3 DNA: TGTGCCAGTAGTATGAGGGCGTTACCAAACAATGAGCAGTTCTTC; CDR3 protein: CASSMRALPNNEQFF
D gene: NA; V gene: TRBV6-2/TRBV6-3; J gene: TRBJ2-7; clone size: NA; CDR3 DNA: TGTGCCAGCAGTTATTCCGGGGCTTCAAGGGAGCAGTACTTC; CDR3 protein: CASSYSGASREQYF
D gene: TRBD1; V gene: TRBV5-1; J gene: TRBJ2-1; clone size: NA; CDR3 DNA: TGCGCCAGCAGACCGGGACAGGGAATTTTATATGAGCAGTTCTTC; CDR3 protein: CASRPGQGILYEQFF
D gene: NA; V gene: TRBV3-1/TRBV3-2; J gene: TRBJ1-5; clone size: NA; CDR3 DNA: TGTGCCAGCAGCCAAGGGGTTGGGGGGCTTGGTCAGCCCCAGCATTTT; CDR3 protein: CASSQGVGGLGQPQHF
D gene: TRBD1; V gene: TRBV6-1; J gene: TRBJ1-2; clone size: NA; CDR3 DNA: TGTGCCAGCAGTGAAGGGACAGGGGGCTACTATGGCTACACCTTC; CDR3 protein: CASSEGTGGYYGYTF
D gene: NA; V gene: TRBV15; J gene: TRBJ2-1; clone size: NA; CDR3 DNA: TGTGCCACCAGCAGATACTACAATGAGCAGTTCTTC; CDR3 protein: CATSRYYNEQFF
D gene: NA; V gene: TRBV19; J gene: TRBJ1-5; clone size: NA; CDR3 DNA: TGTGCCAGTACCGAAGTAGGACTAGGATATCAGCCCCAGCATTTT; CDR3 protein: CASTEVGLGYQPQHF
D gene: NA; V gene: TRBV15; J gene: TRBJ1-2; clone size: NA; CDR3 DNA: TGTGCCACCAGCAGGAACCCCGCTTTGTATGGCTACACCTTC; CDR3 protein: CATSRNPALYGYTF
D gene: NA; V gene: TRBV18; J gene: TRBJ1-1; clone size: NA; CDR3 DNA: TGTGCCAGCTCACCGCCCCCCGCACAGGGGAACACTGAAGCTTTCTTT; CDR3 protein: CASSPPPAQGNTEAFF
D gene: NA; V gene: TRBV7-2; J gene: TRBJ2-3; clone size: NA; CDR3 DNA: TGTGCCAGCAGCTTAGGGGGGACGGATACGCAGTATTTT; CDR3 protein: CASSLGGTDTQYF